The source of this TCR beta chain is a study of T cell repertoires in cytomegalovirus infection. Each CDR3 protein is one row after TCRdb ran MiXCR on the reads. This sample has around 530,000 distinct CDR3 sequences, with approximately 26% found just once. In this sample, this clonotype turned up many times. Its antigen remains unknown. Overall study findings and caveats: The response measured ex vivo was dominated by TCR beta clonotypes (HLA-C-restricted and CMV-specific).

The receptor's source is a human donor in good health (CMV status not recorded). Some clones in this sample may be carry-over from other donors' samples. Sequencing was carried out using PBMCs.

Here the CDR3 DNA reads TGTGCCAGCAACCCCCGGAGCAGGGGCGGAACCGGGGAGCTGTTTTTT. Translated: CASNPRSRGGTGELFF. This sequence joins TRBV7-6 and TRBJ2-2; TRBD1 might be the D (6 bases). V shed 7 bases and J shed 5 bases, with 20 bases lying between them. CDR3 length: 16 residues. Germline V CDR1 and CDR2: SGHVS, FNYEAQ.